The 9 T cell receptor beta chains in this list originate from one sample, sequenced in a study of OX40 agonist ivuxolimab in advanced cancers. Here immunoSEQ multiplex PCR was the method, and the copy in TCRdb shows in-frame clones only, minus some. The profile shows about 64,000 clones, more than 80% of them singletons. The sample here was CD4+ or CD8+ T cells sorted from blood, taken in a trial of the OX40 agonist ivuxolimab. These receptor sequences come from an adult with an advanced solid tumor such as melanoma, head and neck, liver or kidney cancer.

This chain joins TRBV7-9 and TRBJ1-1, with TRBD1 as a possible D gene (6 bases). V lost 4 bases and J 2 bases, leaving 23 bases between the germline ends. Germline V gene data show CDR1 as SEHNR and CDR2 as FQNEAQ (reference sequence). This CDR3 region has 18 residues. This CDR3 is CASSSTMIRTEDNTEAFF. The CDR3 coding sequence is TGTGCCAGCAGCTCTACTATGATAAGGACAGAAGATAACACTGAAGCTTTCTTT.

The chain links TRBV10-3 to TRBJ2-3; the match to TRBD2 covers 7 bases. J was trimmed by 2 bases and V by 8 bases; bases with no gene match: 7. From germline, CDR1 is ENHRY and CDR2 SYGVKD. This CDR3 region has 14 residues. The CDR3 coding sequence is TGTGCCATCGGGGGGGACTTGACCACAGATACGCAGTATTTT. Translating gives CAIGGDLTTDTQYF.

The J gene is TRBJ2-5, the V gene TRBV6-1, with D hard to call. V gave up 5 bases and J gave up 7 bases, with 5 bases separating them. CDR3 length equals 10 residues. In germline, CDR1 is MNHNS, CDR2 SASEGT. The CDR3 nucleotides read TGTGCCAGCAGTTCGCGGACCCAGTACTTC. This sequence encodes CASSSRTQYF.

This clone was recorded once. The gene calls are TRBV9 and TRBJ2-1; tentatively, D is TRBD2 (6 bases). Germline CDR1 SGDLS, CDR2 YYNGEE. The length of the CDR3 is 14 residues. The V end was cut by 9 bases, the J end by 0 bases, with 13 bases between. This CDR3 is CATERVSSYNEQFF. The CDR3 nucleotides read TGTGCCACAGAGCGGGTGAGCTCCTACAATGAGCAGTTCTTC. Looking up the rest from reference TRBV9 and TRBJ2-1 gives the full variable domain: DSGVTQTPKHLITATGQRVTLRCSPRSGDLSVYWYQQSLDQGLQFLIQYYNGEERAKGNILERFSAQQFPDLHSELNLSSLELGDSALYFCATERVSSYNEQFFGPGTRLTVL.

The chain is built from TRBV7-2 and TRBJ2-2; 10 positions match TRBD2. This CDR3 has 16 residues. The germline gives CDR1 SGHTA, CDR2 FQGNSA. V lost 5 bases and J lost 1; bases outside the gene matches: 4. DNA of the CDR3: TGTGCCAGCAGCACAGGACTAGCGGAGAACACCGGGGAGCTGTTTTTT. The encoded protein is CASSTGLAENTGELFF.

J is TRBJ2-1 and V is TRBV11-2; TRBD1 agrees at 9 bases. In germline, CDR1 is SGHAT, CDR2 FQNNGV. The CDR3 totals 18 residues. V shed 8 bases and J 1 base; nucleotides not matched to a gene: 15. The DNA for the CDR3 is TGTGCCAGCCGGGGGACAGGGAAGTCAATGATGTCCTACAATGAGCAGTTCTTC. This encodes CASRGTGKSMMSYNEQFF. The full variable domain, with the rest looked up from reference TRBV11-2 and TRBJ2-1, is EAGVAQSPRYKIIEKRQSVAFWCNPISGHATLYWYQQILGQGPKLLIQFQNNGVVDDSQLPKDRFSAERLKGVDSTLKIQPAKLEDSAVYLCASRGTGKSMMSYNEQFFGPGTRLTVL.

This chain links TRBV28 with TRBJ2-7; 7 bases line up with TRBD2. This CDR3 is built from 15 residues. The V and J ends lost 8 bases and 1 base, in that order; junction bases with no gene match: 11. Germline V CDR1 and CDR2: MDHEN, SYDVKM. The DNA of the CDR3 is TGTGCCAGCGTCAATCCGGGACTACCGTCCTACGAGCAGTACTTC. Its protein product is CASVNPGLPSYEQYF.

The gene calls are TRBV19 and TRBJ1-3, with D unclear. There are 15 residues in the CDR3. V lost 4 bases and J 2 bases, leaving 12 bases between the germline ends. CDR1 is LNHDA, CDR2 SQIVND, per germline (reference sequence). This CDR3 is CASSTYTKTGNTIYF. Written as DNA, the CDR3 is TGTGCCAGTAGTACTTACACCAAGACTGGAAACACCATATATTTT.

This chain connects TRBV19 to TRBJ1-3; 7 positions match TRBD1. The V and J ends lost 11 bases and 0 bases, in that order; junction bases with no gene match: 7. The CDR3 runs to 14 residues. Germline V gene lookup returns CDR1 LNHDA and CDR2 SQIVND (reference sequence). CDR3 residues: CAARQGFSGNTIYF. The CDR3 DNA is TGTGCCGCTAGACAGGGCTTCTCTGGAAACACCATATATTTT.